The sequence of this T cell receptor (beta chain) was determined in a study of CD8+ T cells in alopecia areata. Study overall: Patients received oral tofacitinib, 5 to 10 mg twice daily, for moderate-to-severe alopecia areata.

This clone was counted a few times. No antigen is known for it. Study results and limitations: The study found tofacitinib significantly decreased scalp clonality and expanded CD8+ clones among the top 100. Normal skin's resident alphabeta T cells are also sequenced in scalp samples.

Extracted RNA was reverse transcribed, and the resulting cDNA served as sequencing template. Data came from immunoSEQ multiplex PCR; TCRdb stores just in-frame clones and leaves some out. There are 210,000 or so clones in the sample; approximately 72% occur only once, and 1.2% lies in the top ten. Treatment here: oral pan-JAK inhibitor, 5-10 mg twice daily. The CDR3 has 15 amino acids. Germline lookup yields CDR1 SQVTM and CDR2 ANQGSEA. J gave up 2 bases and V 4 bases, and 5 bases lay outside the gene matches. Sequences were derived from CD4+ T cells sorted from blood, sampled at roughly week 45, from a patient treated with tofacitinib. The source is a human donor with alopecia areata. The chain links TRBV29-1 to TRBJ2-5; 12 positions agree with TRBD2. Here the CDR3 reads CSVAPLAGGQETQYF. DNA of the CDR3: TGCAGCGTTGCCCCCCTAGCGGGGGGGCAAGAGACCCAGTACTTC.